These 17 T cell receptor beta chains originate from one sample sequenced in a study of Graves' ophthalmopathy and Graves' hyperthyroidism. As the template, RNA transcripts were used to amplify TCR beta CDR3 regions. First-round RT-PCR with HTBI primers preceded a second-round multiplex PCR. TCRdb independently ran MiXCR on the multiplex PCR reads; one entry per CDR3 protein. The table has 400,000 to 450,000 distinct CDR3 sequences, roughly 20% seen once. The sequenced sample was peripheral blood. The source of these receptors is a woman younger than 30 with stable Graves' hyperthyroidism.

J is TRBJ2-7 and V is TRBV10-3; TRBD1 might be the D (6 bases). Trimming pared 7 bases from V and 1 base from J, leaving 20 bases between. Germline CDR1 reads ENHRY; CDR2 reads SYGVKD. This CDR3 is built from 16 residues. The CDR3 region is CAITVGSRGGSYEQYF. The CDR3 bases are TGTGCCATCACAGTAGGAAGCAGGGGCGGTTCCTACGAGCAGTACTTC.

This clonotype was counted many times. The V gene is TRBV20-1, the J gene TRBJ1-5, with unresolved D. CDR3 length: 12 amino acids. The V gene's germline CDR1 is DFQATT and CDR2 SNEGSKA (reference sequence). V gave up 5 bases and J gave up 0 bases, with 5 bases separating them. CDR3 loop: CSAGRSNQPQHF. The CDR3 coding sequence is TGCAGTGCTGGACGTAGCAATCAGCCCCAGCATTTT.

The chain combines TRBV27 with TRBJ1-2; D remains unclear. Deletions cut 8 bases from V and 3 bases from J, with 13 bases between. The CDR3 spans 13 residues. Looked up from germline, CDR1 is MNHEY and CDR2 is SMNVEV (reference sequence). The CDR3 loop is CASGKRVDYGYTF. CDR3 nucleotide sequence: TGTGCCAGCGGAAAGAGGGTGGACTATGGCTACACCTTC.

The V gene is TRBV5-1, the J gene TRBJ2-4, with 9 nucleotides matching TRBD2. This CDR3 is built from 16 residues. The germline CDR1 and CDR2 sequences are SGHRS and YFSETQ. V lost 4 bases, J lost 9 bases, and 14 bases stayed unmatched. The CDR3 sequence: CASSVSGGGLASIQYF. CDR3 nucleotide sequence: TGCGCCAGCAGCGTCTCCGGGGGGGGACTAGCATCCATTCAGTACTTC.

This clonotype was recorded many times. The chain couples TRBV6-5 to TRBJ1-2, with 8 bases lining up with TRBD1. This CDR3 is 14 amino acids long. J lost 7 bases, V lost 5 bases, and 9 bases had no gene match. The germline gives CDR1 MNHEY, CDR2 SVGAGI. The CDR3 sequence is CASSNLQGEVGYTF. DNA for the CDR3: TGTGCCAGCAGTAACTTACAGGGGGAGGTTGGCTACACCTTC.

This clonotype was counted ten times or more. The V call is TRBV6-2 or TRBV6-3, the J call TRBJ2-7; 8 bases are shared with TRBD2. The V gene end was trimmed by 4 bases and the J gene end by 0 bases; junction bases not matched to a gene: 5. The V gene's germline CDR1 is MNHEY and CDR2 SVGEGT. The CDR3 sequence is 15 residues long. Here the CDR3 DNA reads TGTGCCAGCAGTTGGGAGCGGGGGAACTCCTACGAGCAGTACTTC. It encodes CASSWERGNSYEQYF.

This clonotype was seen repeatedly, ten times or more. This chain links TRBV7-2 with TRBJ1-1; D perhaps matches TRBD1 (5 bases). Looked up from germline, CDR1 is SGHTA and CDR2 is FQGNSA. CDR3 length equals 15 residues. V lost 6 bases, J lost 0 bases, and 14 bases lay in between. DNA for the CDR3: TGTGCCAGCAGTCATTATGACAGAATGAACACTGAAGCTTTCTTT. Translating gives CASSHYDRMNTEAFF.

This clonotype was found many times. The chain joins TRBV5-1 to TRBJ2-7; 8 positions match TRBD2. The CDR3 sequence is 15 residues long. Germline CDR1 and CDR2: SGHRS and YFSETQ. V was pared by 5 bases and J by 0 bases, with 7 bases of the junction left unmatched. In nucleotides, the CDR3 is TGCGCCAGCAGACTAGCGGACCTACCCTCCTACGAGCAGTACTTC. Translated: CASRLADLPSYEQYF.

This clonotype was seen at least ten times. The J gene is TRBJ2-7, the V gene TRBV25-1; D is perhaps TRBD1 (6 bases). V lost 4 bases to trimming and J lost 0 bases, with 13 bases between them. This CDR3 has 15 residues. Germline-derived CDR1 and CDR2 are MGHDK and SYGVNS. The CDR3 loop reads CASSVIRGHSYEQYF. Written as DNA, the CDR3 is TGTGCCAGCAGTGTGATAAGGGGACACTCCTACGAGCAGTACTTC.

This clonotype was counted ten times or more. The chain carries TRBV20-1 and TRBJ1-2, with D hard to call. CDR3 length: 10 amino acids. Germline V gives CDR1 DFQATT, CDR2 SNEGSKA (reference sequence). V dropped 5 bases and J dropped 14 bases, with 15 bases sitting between them. The CDR3 DNA reads as TGCAGTGCTCCTCAGACGGACGGTACCTTC. Translating it yields CSAPQTDGTF.

This clonotype was recorded many times. The chain combines TRBV5-1 with TRBJ1-1; a possible D gene is TRBD1 (5 bases). The germline V and J ends were trimmed by 4 bases and 0 bases, with 10 bases remaining between them. Germline loops: CDR1 SGHRS, CDR2 YFSETQ. CDR3 length equals 14 residues. CDR3 DNA: TGCGCCAGCAGCGGGGGAGCCCTGAACACTGAAGCTTTCTTT. It translates to CASSGGALNTEAFF.

This clonotype has ten or more counts. The gene calls are TRBV20-1 and TRBJ2-7; TRBD1 matches 9 bases. The germline CDR1 and CDR2 sequences are DFQATT and SNEGSKA (reference sequence). This CDR3 has 15 residues. After removal of 1 base from V and 1 base from J, the junction contained 5 bases not matched to a gene. The CDR3 nucleotides read TGCAGTGCTAGAGCTCCGGGACAGGGATCCTACGAGCAGTACTTC. It yields the protein CSARAPGQGSYEQYF.

This clonotype was picked up many times. This chain uses TRBV6-1 with TRBJ2-7; D unclear. Germline V CDR1 and CDR2: MNHNS, SASEGT. V lost 6 bases and J lost 0, with 12 bases in between. The CDR3 loop spans 14 amino acids. The DNA of the CDR3 is TGTGCCAGCAGCACCGGGTTGCACTCCTACGAGCAGTACTTC. Amino acids: CASSTGLHSYEQYF.

This clonotype was observed at least ten times. This chain connects TRBV11-2 to TRBJ2-7; D unresolved. Per germline, CDR1 SGHAT and CDR2 FQNNGV. Between the trimmed V and J ends, which lost 1 base and 6 bases, there was a span of 4 bases. The CDR3 sequence is 11 residues long. The DNA for the CDR3 is TGTGCCAGCAGCTTAGCCCTCGAGCAGTACTTC. This gives the protein CASSLALEQYF.

This clonotype was seen at least ten times. V usage is TRBV28 and J usage is TRBJ1-1; 8 nucleotides line up with TRBD1. Germline trimming cut 5 bases from V and 6 bases from J; bases unmatched to any gene: 5. Germline V lookup: CDR1 MDHEN, CDR2 SYDVKM. This CDR3 comprises 13 residues. CDR3 sequence reads: CASSSGQGAEAFF. CDR3 sequence (DNA): TGTGCCAGCAGTAGCGGACAGGGCGCTGAAGCTTTCTTT.

This clonotype turned up a few times. A much larger clone differs by one base, so this may be a read error. The chain joins TRBV6-1 to TRBJ2-7; D may match TRBD1 or TRBD2 (5 bases each). The CDR3 is 13 residues long. From germline, CDR1 is MNHNS and CDR2 SASEGT. Trimming removed 3 bases from V and 3 bases from J, with 9 bases in between. The CDR3 coding sequence is TGTGCCAGCAGTGAGGGGGACGGCTACGAGCAGTACTTC. Amino acid sequence: CASSEGDGYEQYF.

This clonotype showed up many times. This chain joins TRBV28 and TRBJ2-5, with 10 positions matching TRBD2. Germline CDR1 is MDHEN and CDR2 is SYDVKM. This CDR3 comprises 16 residues. Trimming removed 5 bases from V and 2 bases from J; junction bases left unmatched: 8. This CDR3 is CASSKTSGPRQETQYF. The CDR3 bases are TGTGCCAGCAGTAAGACTAGCGGGCCAAGACAAGAGACCCAGTACTTC.